A selection of T cell receptor beta chains follows, all from one sample in a study of T cell repertoires in cytomegalovirus infection. TCRdb reprocessed the reads with MiXCR, giving one entry per CDR3 protein. In the table there are 300,000 to 450,000 distinct CDR3 sequences, approximately 18% of which are singletons. Sequencing used PBMCs. Receptors originate from a human donor in good health (CMV status not recorded). Some clones in this sample may be carry-over from other donors' samples. Both conserved end residues are part of each CDR3. D genes are given only for firm matches. The size of a clone is reported for some rows only, either as once, few or many, or as a class for expanded clones.

TRBJ2-1 | TRBV20-1 | TRBD2 | few | TGCAGTGCTAGGATAGCGGGAGGGGGCAATGAGCAGTTCTTC | CSARIAGGGNEQFF
TRBJ2-2 | TRBV4-1 | - | few | TGCGCCAGCAGCCACCACAAAGCGCGGAGTAACACCGGGGAGCTGTTTTTT | CASSHHKARSNTGELFF
TRBJ2-7 | TRBV29-1 | - | - | TGCAGCGTTGAAGATTCACGAGGGGACTACGAGCAGTACTTC | CSVEDSRGDYEQYF
TRBJ2-1 | TRBV6-1 | TRBD2 | many | TGTGCCAGCAGAGGCCCGACTAGCGGGAGCTACAATGAGCAGTTCTTC | CASRGPTSGSYNEQFF
TRBJ1-1 | TRBV12-3/TRBV12-4 | - | many | TGTGCCAGCAGTTCGGGGGAATACCCTGAAGCTTTCTTT | CASSSGEYPEAFF
TRBJ1-5 | TRBV7-9 | - | many | TGTGCCAGCAGCCAAAGCAATCAGCCCCAGCATTTT | CASSQSNQPQHF
TRBJ2-1 | TRBV12-5 | - | - | TGTGCTAGTGGTAACGCCCGGGAGCAGTTCTTC | CASGNAREQFF
TRBJ2-3 | TRBV7-8 | - | few | TGTGCCAGCAGCTTAGTCCCTACAGATACGCAGTATTTT | CASSLVPTDTQYF
TRBJ1-1 | TRBV7-2 | - | many | TGTGCCAGCAGCTTTCGACTTAACACTGAAGCTTTCTTT | CASSFRLNTEAFF
TRBJ2-3 | TRBV20-1 | TRBD2 | few | TGCAGTGCTCACAGGACTAGCGGGCTTACTGATACGCAGTATTTT | CSAHRTSGLTDTQYF
TRBJ2-1 | TRBV11-2 | TRBD1 | - | TGTGCCAGCAGCTTCGCCGGGACAGGGGCGTTCGATGAGCAGTTCTTC | CASSFAGTGAFDEQFF
TRBJ1-2 | TRBV5-1 | TRBD1 | - | TGCGCCAGCAGCATTCCGGGACAGGGGTATGGCTACACCTTC | CASSIPGQGYGYTF
TRBJ1-3 | TRBV6-2/TRBV6-3 | - | many | TGTGCCAGCAGTTACTCATCCGGAAGTGGGAGCTCTGGAAACACCATATATTTT | CASSYSSGSGSSGNTIYF
TRBJ2-2 | TRBV7-6 | TRBD2 | - | TGTGCCAGCAGCTTAGGGACTAGCGAGTACACCGGGGAGCTGTTTTTT | CASSLGTSEYTGELFF
TRBJ2-2 | TRBV28 | - | many | TGTGCCAGCGGGACCACAGGGGGGGACAACACCGGGGAGCTGTTTTTT | CASGTTGGDNTGELFF
TRBJ2-1 | TRBV10-3 | - | few | TGTGCCATCAGTGATAGTGGAAATGAGCAGTTCTTC | CAISDSGNEQFF
TRBJ2-2 | TRBV24-1 | - | - | TGTGCCACCAGTGATAACCGGGCGAGAGCAGGGGAGCTGTTTTTT | CATSDNRARAGELFF
TRBJ1-1 | TRBV6-2/TRBV6-3 | - | many | TGTGCCAGCAGGGGCTTGAACACTGAAGCTTTCTTT | CASRGLNTEAFF
TRBJ1-1 | TRBV28 | - | - | TGTGCCAGCAGTTTAGACTGGGAGTCCACTGAAGCTTTCTTT | CASSLDWESTEAFF
TRBJ2-7 | TRBV3-1 | - | once | TGTGCCAGCAGTCTTAGCTGGGGGATTCTCGGCGAGCAGTACTTC | CASSLSWGILGEQYF
TRBJ2-1 | TRBV19 | TRBD2 | - | TGTGCCAGTAGTAAACTAGCGGGATACTACAATGAGCAGTTCTTC | CASSKLAGYYNEQFF
TRBJ2-3 | TRBV11-3 | - | few | TGTGCCAGCAGCTTACCGGTGGGCCCGGATACGCAGTATTTT | CASSLPVGPDTQYF
TRBJ2-2 | TRBV7-2 | TRBD1 | many | TGTGCCAGCAGCTTAGGCAGGGGGCCTGGCGGGGAGCTGTTTTTT | CASSLGRGPGGELFF
TRBJ2-5 | TRBV20-1 | TRBD2 | - | TGCAGTGCAAAGACTAGCGTTGGGGAGACCCAGTACTTC | CSAKTSVGETQYF
TRBJ2-5 | TRBV7-6 | - | few | TGTGCCAGCAGCTTAGCCGGGTCGCGGGAGACCCAGTACTTC | CASSLAGSRETQYF